The 27 T cell receptor beta chains given below trace back to one sample, sequenced in a study of technical replicates of blood from several donors. Using immunoSEQ multiplex PCR, the repertoire was profiled, and TCRdb retains in-frame clones only, with some absent. Among roughly 68,000 clones, roughly nine tenths were seen once, and the ten largest hold under 0.5%. Sequencing was carried out using T cells isolated from PBMCs. These receptors were collected from a human donor in good health.

The chain has TRBV11-3 and TRBJ1-3; D unresolved. Germline V gene data show CDR1 as SGHNT and CDR2 as YENEEA. V was shortened by 1 base and J by 2 bases, with 9 bases between the two germline ends. The CDR3 is 15 amino acids. DNA for the CDR3: TGTGCCAGCAGCTTAGCTGACTCCCCTGGAAACACCATATATTTT. Its protein is CASSLADSPGNTIYF.

The chain employs TRBV7-3 and TRBJ2-1; TRBD2 agrees at 8 bases. This CDR3 is 15 amino acids long. CDR1 SGHTA and CDR2 FQGTGA come from the germline V gene. V dropped 6 bases and J dropped 8; count of bases not matched to a gene: 12. The CDR3: CASSPSGSSPYEQFF. CDR3 sequence (DNA): TGTGCCAGCAGTCCCAGCGGGAGCTCGCCCTATGAGCAGTTCTTC.

The V gene is TRBV19, the J gene TRBJ2-4, with a tentative D call TRBD1 (6 bases). Germline loops: CDR1 LNHDA, CDR2 SQIVND (reference sequence). This CDR3 comprises 15 residues. Trimming shortened V by 5 bases and J by 9 bases, and 20 bases separated the two germline ends. DNA of the CDR3: TGTGCCAGTAGTGACCCCAGGGGTATCTACCTCATTCAGTACTTC. Translated: CASSDPRGIYLIQYF.

Concerning this clone itself: An end of the junction does not agree with germline; a read error may underlie this. The rearrangement uses TRBV27 and TRBJ1-1; 12 nucleotides line up with TRBD1. In germline, CDR1 is MNHEY, CDR2 SMNVEV (reference sequence). The CDR3 has 14 residues. The CDR3 DNA sequence: TGTGCCAGCGGGCCATCGGGACAGGGGGCCCAATGGGACTTT. Translation gives CASGPSGQGAQWDF.

J is TRBJ1-2 and V is TRBV2; 7 positions agree with TRBD1. Per germline, CDR1 SNHLY and CDR2 FYNNEI. The length of the CDR3 is 14 residues. V dropped 4 bases and J dropped 0; count of bases not matched to a gene: 2. The CDR3 loop is CASSGGQPNYGYTF. CDR3 DNA: TGTGCCAGCAGTGGGGGACAGCCTAACTATGGCTACACCTTC.

This chain connects TRBV7-9 to TRBJ2-7; 7 bases are shared with TRBD1. The CDR3 covers 14 residues. Germline V gene data show CDR1 as SEHNR and CDR2 as FQNEAQ (reference sequence). J lost 3 bases, V lost 5 bases, and 7 bases had no gene match. This CDR3 is CASSGQGQNYEQYF. CDR3 in DNA: TGTGCCAGCAGCGGTCAGGGACAGAACTACGAGCAGTACTTC.

The J gene is TRBJ2-3, the V gene TRBV2; 7 bases agree with TRBD2. V trimming: 2 bases; J trimming: 6 bases; junction bases outside the gene matches: 11. Looked up from germline, CDR1 is SNHLY and CDR2 is FYNNEI. There are 16 residues in the CDR3. CDR3: CASSERASGVTDTQYF. CDR3 nucleotides: TGTGCCAGCAGTGAAAGGGCTAGCGGCGTGACGGATACGCAGTATTTT.

The chain has TRBV19 and TRBJ1-3; D gene uncertain. The CDR3 sequence is 15 residues long. Germline values: CDR1 LNHDA, CDR2 SQIVND (reference sequence). V shed 3 bases and J shed 2 bases, with 11 bases lying between them. As DNA, the CDR3 is TGTGCCAGTAGTATTGGGTCAGGTCCTGGAAACACCATATATTTT. Translated, it gives CASSIGSGPGNTIYF.

This sequence joins TRBV18 and TRBJ1-2, with 9 bases lining up with TRBD1. The germline CDR1 and CDR2 sequences are KGHSH and LQKENI. V lost 3 bases, J lost 4 bases, and 6 bases stayed unmatched. There are 15 residues in the CDR3. CDR3 protein: CASSPGQGDIYGYTF. DNA for the CDR3: TGTGCCAGCTCACCGGGACAGGGTGATATCTATGGCTACACCTTC.

The chain employs TRBV7-3 and TRBJ2-7; TRBD2 might be the D (5 bases). The germline gives CDR1 SGHTA, CDR2 FQGTGA. This CDR3 is 14 amino acids long. V was cut by 1 base and J by 5 bases, with 12 bases left in between. CDR3 sequence: CASSLSAARDEQYF. The CDR3 coding sequence is TGTGCCAGCAGCTTAAGTGCAGCGAGGGACGAGCAGTACTTC.

This chain joins TRBV11-3 and TRBJ2-2; 7 bases map to TRBD2. J lost 0 bases, V lost 5 bases, and 3 bases had no gene match. CDR3 length equals 15 residues. Germline CDR1 is SGHNT and CDR2 is YENEEA. CDR3 nucleotides: TGTGCCAGCAGCGCAAGCGGGACGAACACCGGGGAGCTGTTTTTT. This codes for CASSASGTNTGELFF.

DNA for the CDR3: TGTGCCAGCAGTCCCCGGACTAGCGGGACGAGGGAGCAGTACTTC. Protein sequence: CASSPRTSGTREQYF. The chain carries TRBV6-6 and TRBJ2-7; TRBD2 matches 12 bases. CDR1 MNHNY and CDR2 SVGAGI come from the germline V gene (reference sequence). The CDR3 extends over 15 amino acids. The trim removed 5 bases at V and 7 bases at J, leaving 9 bases unmatched.

The rearrangement uses TRBV7-9 and TRBJ1-2, with D perhaps TRBD1 (6 bases). V gave up 0 bases and J gave up 6 bases, with 14 bases separating them. The CDR3 sequence is 15 residues long. In germline, CDR1 is SEHNR, CDR2 FQNEAQ (reference sequence). CDR3 in amino acids: CASSLAPLAGDGYTF. CDR3 coding DNA: TGTGCCAGCAGCTTAGCGCCCCTCGCAGGGGATGGCTACACCTTC.

This sequence joins TRBV29-1 and TRBJ2-7; 7 positions match TRBD1. From germline, CDR1 is SQVTM and CDR2 ANQGSEA. The CDR3 loop spans 12 amino acids. V lost 6 bases, J lost 8 bases, and 10 bases stayed unmatched. The DNA of the CDR3 is TGCAGCGTCGGACAGGAAGCGACTAAGCAGTACTTC. Translating gives CSVGQEATKQYF.

This sequence joins TRBV19 and TRBJ1-1; 9 nucleotides align to TRBD1. CDR3 length: 14 residues. With V trimmed by 5 bases and J by 11 bases, 12 bases remained unmatched. Per germline, CDR1 LNHDA and CDR2 SQIVND (reference sequence). CDR3 residues: CASSPGQGTFLAFF. The CDR3 nucleotides read TGTGCCAGTAGTCCCGGACAGGGGACCTTCTTGGCTTTCTTT.

The V call is TRBV7-2, the J call TRBJ1-2; the D gene is possibly TRBD1 (5 bases). From germline, CDR1 is SGHTA and CDR2 FQGNSA. The CDR3 covers 15 residues. V lost 4 bases, J lost 2 bases, and 14 bases lay in between. The CDR3 here is CASSSPDTGNYGYTF. CDR3 nucleotide sequence: TGTGCCAGCAGCTCACCTGACACAGGCAACTATGGCTACACCTTC.

The gene calls are TRBV2 and TRBJ1-2; D is possibly TRBD1 (6 bases). V lost 1 base, J lost 5 bases, and 14 bases lay in between. Germline CDR1 and CDR2: SNHLY and FYNNEI. CDR3 length equals 15 residues. CDR3 protein: CASSEGGGPQYGYTF. CDR3 DNA sequence: TGTGCCAGCAGTGAAGGCGGGGGGCCTCAATATGGCTACACCTTC.

The chain uses TRBV27 and TRBJ2-3; 9 bases align to TRBD1. Unmatched junction bases numbered 8, after V lost 10 bases and J lost 6 bases. Looked up from germline, CDR1 is MNHEY and CDR2 is SMNVEV (reference sequence). This CDR3 region has 13 residues. CDR3 amino acids: CANSQGARDTQYF. CDR3 nucleotide sequence: TGTGCCAACTCACAGGGGGCGAGGGATACGCAGTATTTT.

This clone occurred once. The rearrangement joins TRBV5-1 to TRBJ2-3, with TRBD2 matching 11 bases. This CDR3 region has 17 residues. Germline loops: CDR1 SGHRS, CDR2 YFSETQ. V was clipped by 4 bases and J by 2 bases; unmatched bases: 9. The CDR3 DNA follows: TGCGCCAGCAGCCCAAGACTAGCGGGGTCGCTCACAGATACGCAGTATTTT. Protein sequence: CASSPRLAGSLTDTQYF.

The chain employs TRBV19 and TRBJ2-7, with 7 bases identical to TRBD1. This CDR3 contains 13 residues. Germline values: CDR1 LNHDA, CDR2 SQIVND (reference sequence). With V trimmed by 5 bases and J by 7 bases, 8 bases remained unmatched. CDR3 sequence reads: CASSAHRGVEQYF. The CDR3 region has the DNA TGTGCCAGTAGTGCCCACAGGGGTGTTGAGCAGTACTTC.

This clone has a single count. V and J are TRBV18 and TRBJ1-4; 7 nucleotides match TRBD1. CDR3 length: 14 residues. Germline assignment: CDR1 KGHSH and CDR2 LQKENI. Unmatched junction bases numbered 6, after V lost 6 bases and J lost 5 bases. The CDR3 DNA sequence: TGTGCCAGCTCCCCCGGGACAGCGAATGAAAAACTGTTTTTT. It codes for CASSPGTANEKLFF.

The rearrangement joins TRBV7-9 to TRBJ1-1, with 7 nucleotides matching TRBD1. Trimming at V came to 5 bases and at J to 7 bases, leaving 7 bases not matched to a gene. The CDR3 is 13 amino acids. CDR1 is SEHNR and CDR2 is FQNEAQ in the germline V gene (reference sequence). The chain's CDR3 is CASSPQGLGEAFF. DNA of the CDR3: TGTGCCAGCAGCCCACAGGGGTTGGGTGAAGCTTTCTTT.

The V and J genes are TRBV11-3 and TRBJ2-1, with D possibly being TRBD1 (5 bases). This CDR3 spans 17 amino acids. Germline V lookup: CDR1 SGHNT, CDR2 YENEEA. Trimming shortened V by 4 bases and J by 1 base, and 17 bases separated the two germline ends. In DNA form, the CDR3 reads TGTGCCAGCAGCTCGCTGATGACAGCGATATCCTACAATGAGCAGTTCTTC. This codes for CASSSLMTAISYNEQFF.

The chain employs TRBV19 and TRBJ2-5; TRBD1 matches 8 bases. Germline CDR1 and CDR2: LNHDA and SQIVND (reference sequence). After removal of 7 bases from V and 2 bases from J, the junction contained 3 bases not matched to a gene. The CDR3 is 13 residues long. CDR3 in DNA: TGTGCCAGTACCGGACAGGGTCAAGAGACCCAGTACTTC. This sequence encodes CASTGQGQETQYF.

This chain links TRBV6-5 with TRBJ2-3; tentatively, D is TRBD2 (6 bases). The ends were cut back, 4 bases at V and 4 bases at J, with 15 bases in the middle. CDR1 and CDR2 (germline): MNHEY, SVGAGI. This CDR3 spans 15 amino acids. The CDR3 DNA reads as TGTGCCAGCAGTTGGACACGGACTACCGCAGATACGCAGTATTTT. Translated, it gives CASSWTRTTADTQYF.

CDR3 DNA: TGTGCCAGTAGTTTGGAGCGGGAGCTTTCCTACGAGCAGTACTTC. It specifies CASSLERELSYEQYF. The chain links TRBV19 to TRBJ2-7; TRBD2 matches 8 bases. CDR1 and CDR2 from the germline V gene are LNHDA and SQIVND (reference sequence). With 5 bases clipped from V and 1 base from J, the junction kept 7 bases outside the gene matches. The CDR3 runs to 15 residues.

J is TRBJ1-2 and V is TRBV7-2; D remains unclear. The V gene lost 5 bases and the J gene lost 4 bases, with 20 bases spanning the gap. The CDR3 has 16 amino acids. Germline CDR1 SGHTA, CDR2 FQGNSA. The chain's CDR3 is CASSLPGGEGIYGYTF. The CDR3 nucleotides are TGTGCCAGCAGCCTCCCCGGCGGAGAGGGAATCTATGGCTACACCTTC.